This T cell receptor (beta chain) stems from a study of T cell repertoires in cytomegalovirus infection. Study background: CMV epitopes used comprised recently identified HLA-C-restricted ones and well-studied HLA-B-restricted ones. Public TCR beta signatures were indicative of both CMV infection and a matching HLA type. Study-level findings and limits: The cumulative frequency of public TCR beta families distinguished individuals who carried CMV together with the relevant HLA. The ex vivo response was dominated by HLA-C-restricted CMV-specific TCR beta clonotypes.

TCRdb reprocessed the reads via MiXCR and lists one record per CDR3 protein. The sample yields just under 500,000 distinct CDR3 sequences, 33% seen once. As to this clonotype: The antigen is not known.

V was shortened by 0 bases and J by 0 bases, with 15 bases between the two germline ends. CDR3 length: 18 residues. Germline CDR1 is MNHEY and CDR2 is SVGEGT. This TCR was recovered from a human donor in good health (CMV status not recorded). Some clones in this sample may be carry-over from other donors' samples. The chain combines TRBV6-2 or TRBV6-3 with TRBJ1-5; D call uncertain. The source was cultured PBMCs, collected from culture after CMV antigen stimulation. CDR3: CASSYSYSQTYSNQPQHF. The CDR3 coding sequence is TGTGCCAGCAGTTACTCGTATAGTCAGACTTATAGCAATCAGCCCCAGCATTTT.